The next 25 T cell receptor beta chains were all read from a single sample in a study of beta chain features in type 1 diabetes. General study findings and limits: For Type 1 diabetes patients, all four CD4+ subsets carried TCRB CDR3s that were moderately but significantly shorter.

No antigens are known for them. What was sequenced were expressed TCRB transcripts, since all of the isolated RNA had been reverse transcribed. Some clones are missing from TCRdb's copy, which holds only in-frame ones; the method was immunoSEQ multiplex PCR. The sample has 250,000 to 300,000 clones, roughly a quarter seen once; the top ten hold 0.012%. Source material: naive CD4+ T cells from blood. The receptors were sampled from a woman between 25 and 40 years old with type 1 diabetes.

The chain couples TRBV6-5 to TRBJ1-4; 7 bases fit TRBD1. CDR1 MNHEY and CDR2 SVGAGI come from the germline V gene. The CDR3 is 15 amino acids. The junction had 6 bases not matched to a gene; V was cut back by 5 bases and J by 3 bases. In DNA form, the CDR3 reads TGTGCCAGCAGTAAAACAGGGGTAGCTAATGAAAAACTGTTTTTT. This encodes CASSKTGVANEKLFF.

The rearrangement uses TRBV10-3 and TRBJ1-5; 9 bases fit TRBD1. V gave up 0 bases and J gave up 5 bases; unmatched junction bases: 2. The CDR3 is 15 residues long. From germline, CDR1 is ENHRY and CDR2 SYGVKD. The CDR3 loop is CAISESTGGDQPQHF. Written as DNA, the CDR3 is TGTGCCATCAGTGAGTCTACAGGGGGCGATCAGCCCCAGCATTTT.

V and J are TRBV29-1 and TRBJ1-1, with 8 positions matching TRBD1. This CDR3 comprises 12 residues. Germline loops: CDR1 SQVTM, CDR2 ANQGSEA. Trimming cost V 6 bases and J 4 bases; bases outside gene matches: 4. CDR3 bases: TGCAGCGTCACAGACAGGGGCACTGAAGCTTTCTTT. It translates to CSVTDRGTEAFF.

The chain combines TRBV9 with TRBJ2-1; 7 bases line up with TRBD2. Germline assignment: CDR1 SGDLS and CDR2 YYNGEE. V was clipped by 0 bases and J by 6 bases; unmatched bases: 12. The length of the CDR3 is 17 residues. CDR3 region: CASSVAGAGEAGNEQFF. CDR3 DNA sequence: TGTGCCAGCAGCGTAGCGGGTGCGGGAGAGGCTGGCAATGAGCAGTTCTTC.

The chain recombines TRBV5-1 with TRBJ1-2, with TRBD1 matching 7 bases. The CDR3 has 13 amino acids. The germline CDR1 and CDR2 sequences are SGHRS and YFSETQ. Trimming took 4 bases from V and 2 from J; bases not matched to a gene: 2. CDR3 coding DNA: TGCGCCAGCAGCAGGACAGGCAACTATGGCTACACCTTC. Residues: CASSRTGNYGYTF. The variable domain in full, with the rest retrieved from reference TRBV5-1 and TRBJ1-2, is KAGVTQTPRYLIKTRGQQVTLSCSPISGHRSVSWYQQTPGQGLQFLFEYFSETQRNKGNFPGRFSGRQFSNSRSEMNVSTLELGDSALYLCASSRTGNYGYTFGSGTRLTVV.

The gene calls are TRBV5-6 and TRBJ2-3; TRBD2 matches at 9 bases. The CDR3 runs to 17 residues. After removal of 0 bases from V and 2 bases from J, the junction contained 7 bases not matched to a gene. Germline loops: CDR1 SGHDT, CDR2 YYEEEE. The CDR3, as DNA: TGTGCCAGCAGCTTGGGGGGACTAGCTGGGAACACAGATACGCAGTATTTT. Translation: CASSLGGLAGNTDTQYF.

V and J are TRBV4-1 and TRBJ1-2; TRBD1 matches at 11 bases. Per germline, CDR1 MGHRA and CDR2 YSYEKL. The CDR3 sequence is 14 residues long. The junction had 3 bases not matched to a gene; V was cut back by 3 bases and J by 6 bases. CDR3 region: CASSHGQGANGYTF. CDR3 coding DNA: TGCGCCAGCAGCCATGGACAGGGGGCTAATGGCTACACCTTC.

Details on this clone: Other DNA sequences in the sample encode the same CDR3. V usage is TRBV20-1 and J usage is TRBJ2-3; D is undetermined. Germline V gene data show CDR1 as DFQATT and CDR2 as SNEGSKA (reference sequence). The CDR3 runs to 11 residues. The germline V and J ends were trimmed by 3 bases and 6 bases, with 7 bases remaining between them. Written as DNA, the CDR3 is TGCAGTGCTAGTCCTTCGGATACGCAGTATTTT. This sequence encodes CSASPSDTQYF.

This clone was seen a few times. The V call is TRBV30, the J call TRBJ2-4; 9 bases fit TRBD1. Germline CDR1 is GTSNPN and CDR2 is SVGIG (reference sequence). The ends lost 3 bases at V and 1 base at J; junction bases unmatched: 7. The CDR3 is made up of 16 amino acids. The DNA for the CDR3 is TGTGCCTGGAGCCGGGACAGGGTCGGTGCCAAAAACATTCAGTACTTC. It yields the protein CAWSRDRVGAKNIQYF.

The chain recombines TRBV9 with TRBJ1-4, with a weak D call TRBD1 (6 bases). Germline loops: CDR1 SGDLS, CDR2 YYNGEE. The V end was cut by 0 bases, the J end by 7 bases, with 13 bases between. The CDR3 contains 15 residues. For the CDR3, the DNA is TGTGCCAGCAGCGTAGAGAGGGGGTTAAGTGAAAAACTGTTTTTT. This codes for CASSVERGLSEKLFF.

The V gene is TRBV30, the J gene TRBJ2-1, with D hard to call. The V gene's germline CDR1 is GTSNPN and CDR2 SVGIG (reference sequence). This CDR3 spans 12 amino acids. V dropped 2 bases and J dropped 8 bases, with 10 bases sitting between them. The CDR3 loop reads CAWSSKLYEQFF. DNA for the CDR3: TGTGCCTGGAGTTCAAAACTATATGAGCAGTTCTTC.

The chain employs TRBV5-4 and TRBJ2-5; no definite D call. CDR1 and CDR2 from the germline V gene are SGHNT and YYREEE (reference sequence). Trimming removed 8 bases at V and 5 bases at J, with 4 bases between. This CDR3 contains 9 residues. The CDR3 sequence is CARRETQYF. The CDR3 DNA follows: TGTGCCAGGCGGGAGACCCAGTACTTC.

This chain connects TRBV28 to TRBJ2-7, with TRBD1 identical over 9 bases. The germline V gene encodes CDR1 MDHEN and CDR2 SYDVKM. The ends lost 3 bases at V and 5 bases at J; junction bases unmatched: 5. CDR3 length equals 14 residues. The CDR3 sequence: CASSFVDRGHEQYF. In DNA form, the CDR3 reads TGTGCCAGCAGTTTCGTGGACAGGGGTCACGAGCAGTACTTC.

This clone was observed a few times. CDR3 sequence reads: CASSRGGQGYEQYF. The CDR3, as DNA: TGTGCCAGCTCCCGAGGGGGACAGGGGTACGAGCAGTACTTC. This chain connects TRBV28 to TRBJ2-7; 10 nucleotides agree with TRBD1. V was pared by 8 bases and J by 4 bases, with 8 bases of the junction left unmatched. CDR1 is MDHEN and CDR2 is SYDVKM in the germline V gene. This CDR3 has 14 amino acids. The full variable domain, in which reference TRBV28 and TRBJ2-7 provide the parts outside the CDR3, is DVKVTQSSRYLVKRTGEKVFLECVQDMDHENMFWYRQDPGLGLRLIYFSYDVKMKEKGDIPEGYSVSREKKERFSLILESASTNQTSMYLCASSRGGQGYEQYFGPGTRLTVT.

Points on this clone: The sample has other DNA sequences that encode this CDR3 too. This chain uses TRBV7-3 with TRBJ1-1, with a possible D match to TRBD1 (6 bases). From germline, CDR1 is SGHTA and CDR2 FQGTGA. The CDR3 consists of 13 residues. Trimming took off 4 bases at V and 1 base at J, with 7 bases between the two ends. The CDR3 bases are TGTGCCAGCAGCTCGGGACAGAACACTGAAGCTTTCTTT. It encodes CASSSGQNTEAFF.

This clone has only a few counts. V is TRBV18 and J is TRBJ1-5; D may be TRBD1 (6 bases). Trimming left V 3 bases short and J 1 base short, with 13 bases between. CDR1 and CDR2 from the germline V gene are KGHSH and LQKENI. The CDR3 is made up of 16 amino acids. The CDR3 region has the DNA TGTGCCAGCTCACCTCAGGGGTATTGGAGCAATCAGCCCCAGCATTTT. Translating it yields CASSPQGYWSNQPQHF.

V is TRBV18 and J is TRBJ1-5; D unclear. This CDR3 is 13 amino acids long. Germline loops: CDR1 KGHSH, CDR2 LQKENI. Trimming pared 5 bases from V and 5 bases from J, leaving 10 bases between. As DNA, the CDR3 is TGTGCCAGCTCATGGGAGCGGGATCAGCCCCAGCATTTT. This encodes CASSWERDQPQHF.

The rearrangement links TRBV5-1 to TRBJ2-5; 11 bases map to TRBD2. This CDR3 has 15 residues. V lost 6 bases and J lost 4; bases outside the gene matches: 8. Germline V CDR1 and CDR2: SGHRS, YFSETQ. The CDR3 loop reads CASTDTSGSPETQYF. CDR3 coding DNA: TGCGCCAGCACAGATACTAGCGGGAGCCCAGAGACCCAGTACTTC.

This clone was seen only a few times. The rearrangement links TRBV11-1 to TRBJ2-3; 9 bases fit TRBD2. Trimming at V came to 5 bases and at J to 5 bases, leaving 11 bases not matched to a gene. Germline loops: CDR1 SGHAT, CDR2 FQDESV (reference sequence). This CDR3 has 16 residues. Written as DNA, the CDR3 is TGTGCCAGCAGCCCAGAGGGCGGGAGGGAAGGAGATACGCAGTATTTT. Amino acids: CASSPEGGREGDTQYF.

In this sample, this clone turned up a few times. This chain links TRBV19 with TRBJ2-1, with 9 positions matching TRBD2. The junction had 6 bases not matched to a gene; V was cut back by 6 bases and J by 6 bases. The germline V gene has CDR1 LNHDA and CDR2 SQIVND (reference sequence). The CDR3 consists of 14 residues. The CDR3 spells CASSQGSGSNEQFF. The DNA for the CDR3 is TGTGCCAGTAGCCAGGGTAGCGGGAGCAATGAGCAGTTCTTC.

This clone was counted between two and nine times. The gene calls are TRBV7-9 and TRBJ2-1; 8 bases are a match to TRBD2. CDR1 is SEHNR and CDR2 is FQNEAQ in the germline V gene (reference sequence). The CDR3 has 17 amino acids. V was pared by 6 bases and J by 0 bases, with 10 bases of the junction left unmatched. Here the CDR3 DNA reads TGTGCCAGCAGTCTGCCGGCTAGCGGGCGCTCCTACAATGAGCAGTTCTTC. It is translated as CASSLPASGRSYNEQFF.

The rearrangement uses TRBV19 and TRBJ1-2; D is unresolved. The CDR3 extends over 12 amino acids. The germline gives CDR1 LNHDA, CDR2 SQIVND (reference sequence). V shed 8 bases and J shed 4 bases, with 11 bases lying between them. CDR3 bases: TGTGCCAGTCAACATGGGAGCTATGGCTACACCTTC. Residues: CASQHGSYGYTF. Full variable domain (remainder filled in from reference TRBV19 and TRBJ1-2): DGGITQSPKYLFRKEGQNVTLSCEQNLNHDAMYWYRQDPGQGLRLIYYSQIVNDFQKGDIAEGYSVSREKKESFPLTVTSAQKNPTAFYLCASQHGSYGYTFGSGTRLTVV.

The chain recombines TRBV4-1 with TRBJ1-4, with 9 bases that match TRBD1. CDR1 is MGHRA and CDR2 is YSYEKL in the germline V gene. The CDR3 is 18 amino acids. Trimming at V came to 3 bases and at J to 0 bases, leaving 8 bases not matched to a gene. The CDR3 DNA reads TGCGCCAGCAGCCACCCCGGACAGGGGACCGCAACTAATGAAAAACTGTTTTTT. This sequence encodes CASSHPGQGTATNEKLFF.

This clone was seen a few times. This sequence joins TRBV7-9 and TRBJ2-7; 7 bases align to TRBD1. Germline trimming cut 8 bases from V and 5 bases from J; bases unmatched to any gene: 9. The CDR3 is 13 amino acids. Germline CDR1 and CDR2: SEHNR and FQNEAQ (reference sequence). The DNA for the CDR3 is TGTGCCAGCGGAGACAGGGTATATCACGAGCAGTACTTC. Translation gives CASGDRVYHEQYF.

In this sample, this clone turned up a few times. This rearrangement joins TRBV30 to TRBJ2-1; the D is unclear. V was clipped by 5 bases and J by 5 bases, with 16 bases between them. CDR1 and CDR2 (germline): GTSNPN, SVGIG (reference sequence). The length of the CDR3 is 14 residues. CDR3 residues: CAWGRIRGNNEQFF. For the CDR3, the DNA is TGTGCCTGGGGAAGAATCAGAGGCAACAATGAGCAGTTCTTC.